This T cell receptor (beta chain) derives from a study of blood T cell repertoires in COVID-19. Study-wide background: The analysed material was cDNA or gDNA that came from T cells, B-cell-depleted T cells, or PBMCs.

V shed 4 bases, J shed 6 bases, and the junction held 7 bases outside the gene matches. The germline CDR1 and CDR2 sequences are LNHDA and SQIVND (reference sequence). The CDR3 has 15 residues. Some clones are missing from TCRdb's copy, which holds only in-frame ones; the method was immunoSEQ multiplex PCR. Among around 200,000 clones listed, around nine tenths were seen once. The origin of this receptor is a man aged 55 to 70 who had recovered from COVID-19. The rearrangement uses TRBV19 and TRBJ2-1, with TRBD1 matching 9 bases. Source material: peripheral blood. Here the CDR3 DNA reads TGTGCCAGTAGTACTCCGACAGGGGGTACCAATGAGCAGTTCTTC. Amino acid sequence: CASSTPTGGTNEQFF.